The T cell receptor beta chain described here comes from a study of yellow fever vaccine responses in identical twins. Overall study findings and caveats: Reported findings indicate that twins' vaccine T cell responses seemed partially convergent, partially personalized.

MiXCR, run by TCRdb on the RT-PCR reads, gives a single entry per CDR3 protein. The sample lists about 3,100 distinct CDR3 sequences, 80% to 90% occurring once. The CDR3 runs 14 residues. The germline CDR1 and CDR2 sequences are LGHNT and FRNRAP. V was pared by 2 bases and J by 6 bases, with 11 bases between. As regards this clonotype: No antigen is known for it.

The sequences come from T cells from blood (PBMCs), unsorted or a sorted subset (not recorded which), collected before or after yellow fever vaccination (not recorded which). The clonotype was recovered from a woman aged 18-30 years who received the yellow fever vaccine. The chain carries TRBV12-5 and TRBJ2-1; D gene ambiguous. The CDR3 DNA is TGTGCTAGTGGTTTGAATATCGTAAGCAATGAGCAGTTCTTC. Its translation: CASGLNIVSNEQFF.